This T cell receptor beta chain emerged from a study of cytomegalovirus exposure and HLA in healthy donors. Germline trimming cut 4 bases from V and 3 bases from J; bases unmatched to any gene: 17. The CDR3 loop spans 19 amino acids. CDR1 is LNHDA and CDR2 is SQIVND in the germline V gene (reference sequence). PCR employed 60 Vbeta and 13 Jbeta primers. Clones were sequenced by immunoSEQ multiplex PCR, and TCRdb holds only the in-frame ones, with some missing. Of some 120,000 clones in the sample, roughly 70% were seen once. This clone came up once. The antigen is not known. Study-level points and caveats: In a later analysis, V- and J-gene trimming of beta chains associated with a DCLRE1C missense variant, replicated independently. A list of approximately 150 TCR beta chains associated with cytomegalovirus was given. Productive status was seen about 87% or about 30% of the time for most TCR beta V segments in an earlier analysis. In all likelihood, a cluster of highly shared sequence variants was a sequencing artifact.

This receptor was taken from a woman in her 40s in good health and CMV-seropositive. The sequencing input was PBMCs. The chain has TRBV19 and TRBJ2-7; 11 positions agree with TRBD2. The CDR3 sequence: CASSTRRGLAGGHNYEQYF. CDR3 nucleotides: TGTGCCAGTAGTACCCGACGGGGGCTAGCGGGGGGCCACAACTACGAGCAGTACTTC.